This entry features one T cell receptor beta chain sequence. This CDR3 is missing its conserved last phenylalanine or tryptophan, likely due to a read error. Because the CDR3's place on the DNA is in doubt, the DNA is left out and the CDR3 is given as listed by TCRdb. It was from roughly 20-30 mg of unsorted bulk tissue that RNA and DNA were co-extracted. Patients had primary liver carcinoma treated by surgical resection. Samples were taken from five separate regions (per tumor). The sample comes from a study of tumor-infiltrating lymphocytes in primary liver carcinoma. Study summary: Patients of both sexes were 30 to 69 years old. Every sample contained roughly 3.65 to 8 million productive TCRbeta reads, and these numbers were similar from one tissue type to another.

The CDR3 contains 15 residues when both ends are counted. Making TCR beta cDNA involved approximately 530 ng total RNA and a constant-region primer. Nested multiplex PCR, run for three rounds with slightly modified ARM-PCR, yielded TCR beta libraries. Running 10 cycles apiece, the first two PCR rounds relied on TRBV1-TRBV30 forward primers together with a C-beta reverse primer. In TCRdb, the multiplex PCR reads were re-called with MiXCR into one record per CDR3 protein. The table has tens of thousands of distinct CDR3 sequences, 75% to 85% seen once. This clonotype was obtained from a man aged 40-49 years with primary liver carcinoma and hepatitis B virus infection. Sequencing input: liver tumor tissue from sampling region 5. As to subset: tumor region T5, tumor centre. The gene calls are TRBV12-3 or TRBV12-4 and TRBJ2-7; TRBD1, the table's D call, lacks a check against the DNA. The CDR3 is CASSLAAGVNYERYL.